This T cell receptor beta chain was recovered during a study of Ad26.COV2.S vaccination and SARS-CoV-2 variants. Study-level background: A participant enrolled in the COV1001 Ad26.COV2.S trial arm provided the sample.

Treatment reported: some 20 received Ad26.COV2.S at low or high dose, single or two shots; roughly 5 received placebo; per-sample allocation not given. The samples date from day 63 after the first vaccine or placebo injection. Only in-frame clones appear in the TCRdb table, and some are missing; sequencing was by immunoSEQ multiplex PCR. Of around 450,000 clones listed, 89% are singletons. Germline values: CDR1 SGDLS, CDR2 YYNGEE. The CDR3 has 13 residues. Trimming left V 0 bases short and J 6 bases short, with 6 bases between. General observations from the study: Non-spike TCR breadth showed similarity between vaccine and placebo recipients. The placebo group had lower spike-specific TCR breadth than the vaccine recipients did.

Of note for this clone: The antigen remains unidentified.

This chain links TRBV9 with TRBJ2-2; D not resolved. The material was peripheral blood, obtained in a trial of Ad26.COV2.S vaccine versus placebo. This clonotype was obtained from a person aged 18-65 years who received the Ad26.COV2.S COVID-19 vaccine or a placebo. CDR3 in amino acids: CASSVDGAGELFF. The CDR3 nucleotides read TGTGCCAGCAGCGTAGACGGCGCCGGGGAGCTGTTTTTT.